This passage covers 9 T cell receptor beta chains from one sample sequenced in a study of blood T cell repertoires in COVID-19. Sequencing used immunoSEQ multiplex PCR; TCRdb keeps in-frame clones, though not all of them. The sample contains 99,000 or so clones, 85% to 90% of which appear only once. The specimen was peripheral blood. These receptors all come from a human donor in a cohort sampled during active COVID-19.

This chain links TRBV4-1 with TRBJ2-1; TRBD2 matches at 9 bases. Germline loops: CDR1 MGHRA, CDR2 YSYEKL. Trimming took 4 bases from V and 10 from J; bases not matched to a gene: 11. The CDR3 totals 15 residues. CDR3 sequence (DNA): TGCGCCAGCAGCCCCCAGGGGGTAGCGGGAGTCGAGCAGTTCTTC. It codes for CASSPQGVAGVEQFF.

Worth noting for this clone: A read error may produce the germline difference seen at one junction end. Other DNA sequences in the sample encode the same CDR3. The genes are TRBV5-4 and TRBJ2-5; tentative D call: TRBD2 (5 bases). From germline, CDR1 is SGHNT and CDR2 YYREEE (reference sequence). CDR3 size: 15 residues. In nucleotides, the CDR3 is TGTGCCAGCAGCTTGGCGAGAGGGCTAGAGGAGACTCAGTACTTC. Translated: CASSLARGLEETQYF. Drawing the rest from reference TRBV5-4 and TRBJ2-5, the complete variable domain is ETGVTQSPTHLIKTRGQQVTLRCSSQSGHNTVSWYQQALGQGPQFIFQYYREEENGRGNFPPRFSGLQFPNYSSELNVNALELDDSALYLCASSLARGLEETQYFGPGTRLLVL.

This sequence joins TRBV6-5 and TRBJ2-3, with TRBD1 identical over 9 bases. Per germline, CDR1 MNHEY and CDR2 SVGAGI. The CDR3 totals 15 residues. V lost 6 bases, J lost 5 bases, and 9 bases stayed unmatched. CDR3 in DNA: TGTGCCAGCAGAGCCAACAGGGGGCGAGGAGATACGCAGTATTTT. It yields the protein CASRANRGRGDTQYF.

This chain connects TRBV6-5 to TRBJ2-1; D perhaps matches TRBD2 (6 bases). The CDR3 has 14 amino acids. Per germline, CDR1 MNHEY and CDR2 SVGAGI. Trimming took off 5 bases at V and 0 bases at J, with 8 bases between the two ends. CDR3 coding DNA: TGTGCCAGCAGTACCGGGAGCTCCTACAATGAGCAGTTCTTC. Translated, it gives CASSTGSSYNEQFF.

V and J are TRBV6-1 and TRBJ2-2, with D unresolved. Germline V lookup: CDR1 MNHNS, CDR2 SASEGT. This CDR3 region has 12 residues. Trimming shortened V by 3 bases and J by 6 bases, and 5 bases separated the two germline ends. The CDR3 spells CASSDNSGELFF. The CDR3, as DNA: TGTGCCAGCAGTGACAACTCCGGGGAGCTGTTTTTT.

This clone was observed once. This sequence joins TRBV6-4 and TRBJ1-4; TRBD1 aligns across 9 bases. CDR1 and CDR2 (germline): MRHNA, SNTAGT. The CDR3 totals 17 residues. After removal of 4 bases from V and 8 bases from J, the junction contained 14 bases not matched to a gene. This CDR3 is CASSGWVQGAGWEKLFF. CDR3 in DNA: TGTGCCAGCAGTGGATGGGTACAGGGGGCCGGTTGGGAAAAACTGTTTTTT.

This clone appeared a single time. The V gene is TRBV28, the J gene TRBJ1-5; the D gene is possibly TRBD1 (6 bases). This CDR3 is built from 16 residues. Looked up from germline, CDR1 is MDHEN and CDR2 is SYDVKM. The V end was cut by 5 bases, the J end by 5 bases, with 19 bases between. CDR3 residues: CASSAAGGTYYQPQHF. For the CDR3, the DNA is TGTGCCAGCAGTGCCGCGGGGGGGACATATTATCAGCCCCAGCATTTT.

The chain joins TRBV6-2 or TRBV6-3 to TRBJ2-7; TRBD1 matches 9 bases. The V gene's germline CDR1 is MNHEY and CDR2 SVGEGT. This CDR3 has 17 amino acids. The V gene end was trimmed by 2 bases and the J gene end by 3 bases; junction bases not matched to a gene: 11. The CDR3 here is CASSYITGTGSFYEQYF. Written as DNA, the CDR3 is TGTGCCAGCAGTTACATTACCGGGACAGGGAGTTTCTACGAGCAGTACTTC.

Only one count was recorded for this clone. The chain recombines TRBV18 with TRBJ2-5; D gene ambiguous. In germline, CDR1 is KGHSH, CDR2 LQKENI. V was clipped by 0 bases and J by 3 bases, with 8 bases between them. CDR3 size: 14 residues. CDR3 protein: CASSPPNRKETQYF. CDR3 nucleotides: TGTGCCAGCTCACCACCAAACAGAAAAGAGACCCAGTACTTC.